This TCR beta chain is from a study of blood T cell repertoires in COVID-19. The table came from immunoSEQ multiplex PCR; TCRdb's copy has only in-frame clones and leaves some out. This sample has some 250,000 clones, with approximately 84% found just once. This CDR3 contains 15 residues. CDR1 is SGDLS and CDR2 is YYNGEE in the germline V gene. V lost 0 bases, J lost 4 bases, and 11 bases lay in between. This clone has a handful of counts. Sequenced sample: PBMCs or T cells enriched from blood (not recorded which). V usage is TRBV9 and J usage is TRBJ1-3; D perhaps matches TRBD1 (5 bases). This TCR was sampled from a woman aged 40 to 50 with acute COVID-19. For the CDR3, the DNA is TGTGCCAGCAGCGTAGCAGGGATGGAGGGAAACACCATATATTTT. This codes for CASSVAGMEGNTIYF.